The 2 T cell receptor beta chains listed next were all sequenced from one sample in a study of OX40 agonist ivuxolimab in advanced cancers. Produced via immunoSEQ multiplex PCR; TCRdb's table is partial and in-frame only. Found here are about 99,000 clones, approximately 93% of them singletons; the top ten hold 0.15% to 0.2%. Specimen: CD4+ or CD8+ T cells sorted from blood, collected in a trial of the OX40 agonist ivuxolimab. The source is an adult with an advanced solid tumor such as melanoma, head and neck, liver or kidney cancer.

V usage is TRBV28 and J usage is TRBJ2-7; D may be TRBD2 (5 bases). V lost 4 bases and J lost 4, with 8 bases in between. The CDR3 runs to 12 residues. Germline values: CDR1 MDHEN, CDR2 SYDVKM. The CDR3 sequence: CASSSPGYEQYF. DNA of the CDR3: TGTGCCAGCAGTTCGCCGGGATACGAGCAGTACTTC.

The chain is built from TRBV4-1 and TRBJ2-3; 12 nucleotides align to TRBD1. The CDR3 extends over 17 amino acids. With V trimmed by 4 bases and J by 2 bases, 7 bases remained unmatched. Germline loops: CDR1 MGHRA, CDR2 YSYEKL. The CDR3 loop is CASSPTGTGGTTDTQYF. Here the CDR3 DNA reads TGCGCCAGCAGCCCAACCGGGACAGGGGGCACCACAGATACGCAGTATTTT.